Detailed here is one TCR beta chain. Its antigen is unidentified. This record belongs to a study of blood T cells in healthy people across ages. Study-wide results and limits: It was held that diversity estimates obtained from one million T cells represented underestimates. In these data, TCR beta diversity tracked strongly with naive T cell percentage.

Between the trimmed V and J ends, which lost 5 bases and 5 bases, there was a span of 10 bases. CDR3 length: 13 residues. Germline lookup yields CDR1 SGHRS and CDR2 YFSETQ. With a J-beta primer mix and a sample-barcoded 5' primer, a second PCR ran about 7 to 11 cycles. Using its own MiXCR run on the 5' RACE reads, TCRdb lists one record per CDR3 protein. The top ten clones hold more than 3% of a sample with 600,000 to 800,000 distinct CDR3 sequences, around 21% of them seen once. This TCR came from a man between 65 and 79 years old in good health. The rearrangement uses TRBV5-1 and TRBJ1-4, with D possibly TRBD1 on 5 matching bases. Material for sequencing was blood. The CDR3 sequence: CASSGTENEKLFF. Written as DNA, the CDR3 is TGCGCCAGCAGTGGGACGGAGAATGAAAAACTGTTTTTT.